One sample yielded the 10 T cell receptor beta chains listed below, sequenced in a study of T cells after yellow fever vaccination. One entry per CDR3 protein, called by TCRdb with MiXCR from the 5' RACE reads. The sample lists some 350,000 distinct CDR3 sequences, 3.5% to 4.5% seen once, with 20% to 25% in the top ten. The source material was PBMCs, sampled 5 days after the yellow fever booster vaccination. All receptors derive from a man between 18 and 29 years old who received the YFV17D yellow fever vaccine.

This clonotype was counted between two and nine times. V and J are TRBV12-3 or TRBV12-4 and TRBJ2-3, with 11 bases identical to TRBD2. V was pared by 11 bases and J by 6 bases, with 10 bases of the junction left unmatched. The CDR3 extends over 14 amino acids. The CDR3 DNA reads TGTGCCCTGGGGGGGACTAGCGGCGCCGATACGCAGTATTTT. Encoded protein: CALGGTSGADTQYF.

This rearrangement joins TRBV12-3 or TRBV12-4 to TRBJ2-5; 8 nucleotides line up with TRBD2. V lost 7 bases to trimming and J lost 1 base; unmatched junction nucleotides: 17. The CDR3 extends over 18 amino acids. The CDR3 sequence is CASTLNSLGAGAQETQYF. The CDR3 coding sequence is TGTGCCAGCACCCTGAACTCCCTGGGAGCGGGGGCCCAAGAGACCCAGTACTTC.

The V gene is TRBV7-2, the J gene TRBJ1-4; 8 bases map to TRBD1. Germline loops: CDR1 SGHTA, CDR2 FQGNSA. The CDR3 covers 14 residues. The junction had 7 bases not matched to a gene; V was cut back by 5 bases and J by 8 bases. CDR3 residues: CASSPGQVQEKLFF. The CDR3 bases are TGTGCCAGCAGCCCGGGACAGGTCCAGGAAAAACTGTTTTTT. Together with reference TRBV7-2 and TRBJ1-4, the CDR3 gives the full variable domain: GAGVSQSPSNKVTEKGKDVELRCDPISGHTALYWYRQSLGQGLEFLIYFQGNSAPDKSGLPSDRFSAERTGGSVSTLTIQRTQQEDSAVYLCASSPGQVQEKLFFGSGTQLSVL.

There are many counts of this clonotype. The chain uses TRBV11-2 and TRBJ2-1; 9 nucleotides line up with TRBD2. The V segment lost 4 bases and the J segment 3 bases; nucleotides outside the gene matches: 7. Germline loops: CDR1 SGHAT, CDR2 FQNNGV. This CDR3 has 16 amino acids. The DNA for the CDR3 is TGTGCCAGCAGCTCCGTAGCGGGGGCCTACTACAATGAGCAGTTCTTC. Protein: CASSSVAGAYYNEQFF. Full variable domain (outside the CDR3, taken from reference TRBV11-2 and TRBJ2-1): EAGVAQSPRYKIIEKRQSVAFWCNPISGHATLYWYQQILGQGPKLLIQFQNNGVVDDSQLPKDRFSAERLKGVDSTLKIQPAKLEDSAVYLCASSSVAGAYYNEQFFGPGTRLTVL.

The V gene is TRBV21-1, the J gene TRBJ2-3. TRBV21-1 is a pseudogene locus. This CDR3 has 12 residues. The CDR3 loop reads CASSKVGDTQYF. CDR3 coding DNA: TGTGCCAGCAGCAAGGTGGGAGATACGCAGTATTTT.

Ten or more counts support this clonotype. The rearrangement uses TRBV12-3 or TRBV12-4 and TRBJ2-3; 8 bases agree with TRBD2. CDR3 size: 14 residues. V gave up 4 bases and J gave up 2 bases; unmatched junction bases: 2. As DNA, the CDR3 is TGTGCCAGCAGTTCGGGGGGGCCCACAGATACGCAGTATTTT. Protein: CASSSGGPTDTQYF.

This clonotype showed up many times. This chain links TRBV10-3 with TRBJ1-1; D is perhaps TRBD1 (5 bases). Germline CDR1 and CDR2: ENHRY and SYGVKD. The CDR3 runs 14 residues. The V gene lost 2 bases and the J gene lost 4 bases, with 11 bases spanning the gap. CDR3 in DNA: TGTGCCATCAGTGAGCGCGTTGGGGGCACTGAAGCTTTCTTT. It yields the protein CAISERVGGTEAFF.

This clonotype was observed a few times. J is TRBJ2-3 and V is TRBV18; 7 positions match TRBD1. The CDR3 contains 19 residues. V shed 2 bases and J 3 bases; nucleotides not matched to a gene: 17. Per the germline V gene, CDR1 is KGHSH and CDR2 is LQKENI. The CDR3 region has the DNA TGTGCCAGCTCACCAACGTTCTCAGAACAGGGGTTTATTACAGATACGCAGTATTTT. It translates to CASSPTFSEQGFITDTQYF.

This clonotype was seen only a few times. The chain is built from TRBV24-1 and TRBJ2-5; D is possibly TRBD1 (6 bases). The germline CDR1 and CDR2 sequences are KGHDR and SFDVKD. The length of the CDR3 is 15 residues. Trimming took off 5 bases at V and 2 bases at J, with 14 bases between the two ends. CDR3: CATSAQGLTQETQYF. The CDR3, as DNA: TGTGCCACCAGTGCGCAGGGGCTGACGCAAGAGACCCAGTACTTC.

This clonotype has ten or more counts. The chain uses TRBV4-1 and TRBJ1-5, with TRBD1 as a possible D gene (5 bases). This CDR3 contains 16 residues. Germline CDR1 MGHRA, CDR2 YSYEKL. V gave up 4 bases and J gave up 1 base, with 14 bases separating them. In DNA form, the CDR3 reads TGCGCCAGCAGCCCACAAGAGGGGCTCAGCAATCAGCCCCAGCATTTT. This encodes CASSPQEGLSNQPQHF.